This T cell receptor (beta chain) was recovered during a study of T-cell reconstitution after alpha-beta-depleted transplantation in children. This clonotype was counted a few times. Unique molecular identifiers were incorporated during preparation of the TCRbeta library. Using its own MiXCR run on the PCR reads, TCRdb lists one record per CDR3 protein. This table has hundreds of thousands of distinct CDR3 sequences, 20% to 30% appearing once. This CDR3 region has 15 residues. V was pared by 3 bases and J by 6 bases, with 19 bases between. Germline V lookup: CDR1 DFQATT, CDR2 SNEGSKA (reference sequence).

This specimen was PBMCs, mostly from graft donor cells, taken 360 days after TCRalphabeta/CD19-depleted stem cell transplant. This TCR derives from a female patient between 2 and 15 years old who had a stem cell transplant for congenital amegakaryocytic thrombocytopenia, so the T cells may come from the graft donor. The chain couples TRBV20-1 to TRBJ2-3; tentative D call: TRBD1 (6 bases). DNA of the CDR3: TGCAGTGCTAGTGGTAGGGGGTCTCGTCTCGATACGCAGTATTTT. Protein: CSASGRGSRLDTQYF.